The 19 T cell receptor beta chains in this list originate from one sample, sequenced in a study of blood T cell repertoires in COVID-19. Clones were read by immunoSEQ multiplex PCR, and TCRdb kept only the in-frame ones, dropping some. Of roughly 250,000 clones in the sample, around four fifths were seen once. Material for sequencing was PBMCs or T cells enriched from blood (not recorded which). The receptors here all came from a woman in her thirties or forties who had been exposed to COVID-19.

The chain employs TRBV27 and TRBJ2-5; D not resolved. The CDR3 extends over 15 amino acids. Germline CDR1 is MNHEY and CDR2 is SMNVEV (reference sequence). Trimming took 6 bases from V and 1 from J, leaving 15 bases between them. Written as DNA, the CDR3 is TGTGCCAGCAGACCACTCGATCCGGGCCAAGAGACCCAGTACTTC. It yields the protein CASRPLDPGQETQYF.

The genes are TRBV11-3 and TRBJ2-3, with 11 nucleotides matching TRBD2. V trimming: 5 bases; J trimming: 6 bases; junction bases outside the gene matches: 13. Germline loops: CDR1 SGHNT, CDR2 YENEEA. The CDR3 contains 17 residues. CDR3 in DNA: TGTGCCAGCAGCCCAGAATGGAGTAGCGGGGGGGTGGATACGCAGTATTTT. It yields the protein CASSPEWSSGGVDTQYF. Using reference TRBV11-3 and TRBJ2-3 for the parts outside the CDR3, the full variable domain is EAGVVQSPRYKIIEKKQPVAFWCNPISGHNTLYWYLQNLGQGPELLIRYENEEAVDDSQLPKDRFSAERLKGVDSTLKIQPAELGDSAVYLCASSPEWSSGGVDTQYFGPGTRLTVL.

This sequence joins TRBV15 and TRBJ2-7; 10 bases map to TRBD2. CDR3 length: 16 residues. V shed 0 bases, J shed 3 bases, and the junction held 5 bases outside the gene matches. Looked up from germline, CDR1 is LNHNV and CDR2 is YYDKDF (reference sequence). CDR3 nucleotides: TGTGCCACCAGCAGAGATTCTCAGCGGGGGGGCTACGAGCAGTACTTC. Translation: CATSRDSQRGGYEQYF.

This rearrangement joins TRBV7-2 to TRBJ1-3, with 10 bases that match TRBD1. The CDR3 is 17 residues long. CDR1 SGHTA and CDR2 FQGNSA come from the germline V gene. The ends lost 4 bases at V and 4 bases at J; junction bases unmatched: 10. This CDR3 reads CASSSSGQGMRGNTIYF. The CDR3 DNA reads TGTGCCAGCAGCTCCTCGGGACAGGGGATGCGAGGAAACACCATATATTTT. The full variable domain, with the rest looked up from reference TRBV7-2 and TRBJ1-3, is GAGVSQSPSNKVTEKGKDVELRCDPISGHTALYWYRQSLGQGLEFLIYFQGNSAPDKSGLPSDRFSAERTGGSVSTLTIQRTQQEDSAVYLCASSSSGQGMRGNTIYFGEGSWLTVV.

This chain connects TRBV18 to TRBJ1-2, with D possibly being TRBD1 (5 bases). Trimming took off 2 bases at V and 3 bases at J, with 13 bases between the two ends. There are 15 residues in the CDR3. Germline V CDR1 and CDR2: KGHSH, LQKENI. CDR3 DNA sequence: TGTGCCAGCTCACCAGGGCAGGGAAGTCACTATGGCTACACCTTC. As protein: CASSPGQGSHYGYTF. Filled out from reference TRBV18 and TRBJ1-2, the complete variable domain reads NAGVMQNPRHLVRRRGQEARLRCSPMKGHSHVYWYRQLPEEGLKFMVYLQKENIIDESGMPKERFSAEFPKEGPSILRIQQVVRGDSAAYFCASSPGQGSHYGYTFGSGTRLTVV.

The chain joins TRBV5-4 to TRBJ1-5; a weak D match, TRBD1 (5 bases). The CDR3 sequence is 16 residues long. Trimming removed 3 bases from V and 5 bases from J, with 18 bases in between. Germline V gives CDR1 SGHNT, CDR2 YYREEE (reference sequence). As DNA, the CDR3 is TGTGCCAGCAGCTCCCAAATTCGGGGCGGGGATCAGCCCCAGCATTTT. As protein: CASSSQIRGGDQPQHF.

The V call is TRBV6-6, the J call TRBJ2-1, with 16 bases that match TRBD2. V shed 8 bases, J shed 7 bases, and the junction held 11 bases outside the gene matches. The germline gives CDR1 MNHNY, CDR2 SVGAGI (reference sequence). CDR3 length: 17 residues. The CDR3 sequence: CASRPGTSGGAKNEQFF. The DNA of the CDR3 is TGTGCCAGCCGTCCCGGGACTAGCGGGGGGGCTAAAAATGAGCAGTTCTTC.

This clone occurred a few times. The chain is built from TRBV7-6 and TRBJ1-4; no clear D. Germline lookup yields CDR1 SGHVS and CDR2 FNYEAQ. V lost 0 bases to trimming and J lost 0 bases, with 5 bases between them. The CDR3 runs to 15 residues. The chain's CDR3 is CASSLAYATNEKLFF. Here the CDR3 DNA reads TGTGCCAGCAGCTTAGCGTATGCAACTAATGAAAAACTGTTTTTT.

The chain uses TRBV27 and TRBJ1-2; 9 nucleotides agree with TRBD1. The CDR3 covers 17 residues. Per the germline V gene, CDR1 is MNHEY and CDR2 is SMNVEV (reference sequence). With 5 bases clipped from V and 1 base from J, the junction kept 11 bases outside the gene matches. CDR3 loop: CASSPAAGTGHNYGYTF. CDR3 bases: TGTGCCAGCAGTCCTGCGGCAGGGACAGGGCATAACTATGGCTACACCTTC.

The chain recombines TRBV3-1 (or the pseudogene TRBV3-2) with TRBJ1-1; no definite D call. CDR3 size: 17 residues. Germline lookup yields CDR1 LGHDT and CDR2 YNNKEL (reference sequence). V was pared by 0 bases and J by 0 bases, with 14 bases between. The CDR3 protein is CASSQDEGRGMNTEAFF. For the CDR3, the DNA is TGTGCCAGCAGCCAAGATGAGGGAAGAGGAATGAACACTGAAGCTTTCTTT.

This chain connects TRBV30 to TRBJ1-5; the match to TRBD1 covers 7 bases. Germline assignment: CDR1 GTSNPN and CDR2 SVGIG (reference sequence). The CDR3 is 14 residues long. Trimming took 3 bases from V and 2 from J; bases not matched to a gene: 4. CDR3 bases: TGTGCCTGGAGGGACACAGGGGGCAATCAGCCCCAGCATTTT. Protein product: CAWRDTGGNQPQHF.

This sequence joins TRBV28 and TRBJ2-7; TRBD1 matches at 8 bases. V was clipped by 6 bases and J by 7 bases; unmatched bases: 8. CDR3 length equals 13 residues. Germline V gives CDR1 MDHEN, CDR2 SYDVKM. The CDR3 reads CASRDRVLGEQYF. DNA of the CDR3: TGTGCCAGCAGGGACAGGGTGTTGGGAGAGCAGTACTTC. The whole variable domain, filled in from reference TRBV28 and TRBJ2-7, reads DVKVTQSSRYLVKRTGEKVFLECVQDMDHENMFWYRQDPGLGLRLIYFSYDVKMKEKGDIPEGYSVSREKKERFSLILESASTNQTSMYLCASRDRVLGEQYFGPGTRLTVT.

The CDR3 reads CASSFLAGGPITDTQYF. For the CDR3, the DNA is TGTGCCAGCAGCTTTCTAGCGGGGGGGCCAATCACAGATACGCAGTATTTT. V and J are TRBV7-2 and TRBJ2-3; 12 positions match TRBD2. This CDR3 has 17 residues. The germline gives CDR1 SGHTA, CDR2 FQGNSA. With 3 bases clipped from V and 2 bases from J, the junction kept 6 bases outside the gene matches.

CDR3 region: CASSPAGNYGYTF. CDR3 sequence (DNA): TGTGCCAGCAGTCCCGCCGGGAACTATGGCTACACCTTC. J is TRBJ1-2 and V is TRBV27; D uncertain. Trimming left V 5 bases short and J 2 bases short, with 9 bases between. The germline CDR1 and CDR2 sequences are MNHEY and SMNVEV (reference sequence). This CDR3 is 13 amino acids long.

The V and J genes are TRBV6-6 and TRBJ1-2; TRBD1 might be the D (6 bases). CDR1 and CDR2 (germline): MNHNY, SVGAGI (reference sequence). The CDR3 has 14 residues. The V gene lost 3 bases and the J gene lost 3 bases, with 11 bases spanning the gap. The CDR3 is CASSYMSGDYGYTF. DNA of the CDR3: TGTGCCAGCAGTTATATGTCAGGGGACTATGGCTACACCTTC.

The chain has TRBV2 and TRBJ2-7; TRBD2 is a possible D gene (7 bases). V was trimmed by 3 bases and J by 7 bases, leaving 19 bases between them. This CDR3 comprises 15 residues. Germline-derived CDR1 and CDR2 are SNHLY and FYNNEI. CDR3 sequence: CASSDAGAPLGEQYF. The CDR3 DNA reads TGTGCCAGCAGTGATGCGGGGGCCCCCCTGGGGGAGCAGTACTTC.

This chain uses TRBV10-3 with TRBJ1-2; TRBD1 aligns across 7 bases. The CDR3 covers 14 residues. Trimming cost V 5 bases and J 2 bases; bases outside gene matches: 5. The germline V gene has CDR1 ENHRY and CDR2 SYGVKD. CDR3 in DNA: TGTGCCATCAGTACCGGGACAGAAAACTATGGCTACACCTTC. It is translated as CAISTGTENYGYTF.

The J gene is TRBJ1-4, the V gene TRBV21-1; the DNA was not compared with TRBD1, the D call given in the table. TRBV21-1 is assigned pseudogene status. This CDR3 is built from 22 residues. The CDR3 region has the DNA TGTGCCAGCAGCAAAGCGCTGAGGGACACAGAGAGGGCCCCATCAACTAATGAAAAACTGTTTTTT. It is translated as CASSKALRDTERAPSTNEKLFF.

This chain uses TRBV4-3 with TRBJ1-1; D is undetermined. Trimming pared 0 bases from V and 1 base from J, leaving 15 bases between. The CDR3 contains 17 residues. Germline assignment: CDR1 LGHNA and CDR2 YSLEER. CDR3 nucleotides: TGCGCCAGCAGCCAAGATATTCCGGGATCGAAGAACACTGAAGCTTTCTTT. Translating gives CASSQDIPGSKNTEAFF.